This TCR beta chain was profiled in a study of T cell responses to AZD1222 COVID-19 vaccine. Germline CDR1 LGHNA, CDR2 YSLEER. CDR3 length: 15 residues. The junction had 5 bases not matched to a gene; V was cut back by 2 bases and J by 5 bases. The table came from immunoSEQ multiplex PCR; TCRdb's copy has only in-frame clones and leaves some out. The sample consists of around 30,000 clones, just over 90% of them appearing once. The sequence was collected from an adult in good health. The J gene is TRBJ2-3, the V gene TRBV4-3, with 9 bases lining up with TRBD2. The sequences come from peripheral blood, collected on day 0 of AZD1222 vaccination. CDR3 sequence (DNA): TGCGCCAGCAGCCAACAGACTAGCGGAGGAGATACGCAGTATTTT. Translation: CASSQQTSGGDTQYF.